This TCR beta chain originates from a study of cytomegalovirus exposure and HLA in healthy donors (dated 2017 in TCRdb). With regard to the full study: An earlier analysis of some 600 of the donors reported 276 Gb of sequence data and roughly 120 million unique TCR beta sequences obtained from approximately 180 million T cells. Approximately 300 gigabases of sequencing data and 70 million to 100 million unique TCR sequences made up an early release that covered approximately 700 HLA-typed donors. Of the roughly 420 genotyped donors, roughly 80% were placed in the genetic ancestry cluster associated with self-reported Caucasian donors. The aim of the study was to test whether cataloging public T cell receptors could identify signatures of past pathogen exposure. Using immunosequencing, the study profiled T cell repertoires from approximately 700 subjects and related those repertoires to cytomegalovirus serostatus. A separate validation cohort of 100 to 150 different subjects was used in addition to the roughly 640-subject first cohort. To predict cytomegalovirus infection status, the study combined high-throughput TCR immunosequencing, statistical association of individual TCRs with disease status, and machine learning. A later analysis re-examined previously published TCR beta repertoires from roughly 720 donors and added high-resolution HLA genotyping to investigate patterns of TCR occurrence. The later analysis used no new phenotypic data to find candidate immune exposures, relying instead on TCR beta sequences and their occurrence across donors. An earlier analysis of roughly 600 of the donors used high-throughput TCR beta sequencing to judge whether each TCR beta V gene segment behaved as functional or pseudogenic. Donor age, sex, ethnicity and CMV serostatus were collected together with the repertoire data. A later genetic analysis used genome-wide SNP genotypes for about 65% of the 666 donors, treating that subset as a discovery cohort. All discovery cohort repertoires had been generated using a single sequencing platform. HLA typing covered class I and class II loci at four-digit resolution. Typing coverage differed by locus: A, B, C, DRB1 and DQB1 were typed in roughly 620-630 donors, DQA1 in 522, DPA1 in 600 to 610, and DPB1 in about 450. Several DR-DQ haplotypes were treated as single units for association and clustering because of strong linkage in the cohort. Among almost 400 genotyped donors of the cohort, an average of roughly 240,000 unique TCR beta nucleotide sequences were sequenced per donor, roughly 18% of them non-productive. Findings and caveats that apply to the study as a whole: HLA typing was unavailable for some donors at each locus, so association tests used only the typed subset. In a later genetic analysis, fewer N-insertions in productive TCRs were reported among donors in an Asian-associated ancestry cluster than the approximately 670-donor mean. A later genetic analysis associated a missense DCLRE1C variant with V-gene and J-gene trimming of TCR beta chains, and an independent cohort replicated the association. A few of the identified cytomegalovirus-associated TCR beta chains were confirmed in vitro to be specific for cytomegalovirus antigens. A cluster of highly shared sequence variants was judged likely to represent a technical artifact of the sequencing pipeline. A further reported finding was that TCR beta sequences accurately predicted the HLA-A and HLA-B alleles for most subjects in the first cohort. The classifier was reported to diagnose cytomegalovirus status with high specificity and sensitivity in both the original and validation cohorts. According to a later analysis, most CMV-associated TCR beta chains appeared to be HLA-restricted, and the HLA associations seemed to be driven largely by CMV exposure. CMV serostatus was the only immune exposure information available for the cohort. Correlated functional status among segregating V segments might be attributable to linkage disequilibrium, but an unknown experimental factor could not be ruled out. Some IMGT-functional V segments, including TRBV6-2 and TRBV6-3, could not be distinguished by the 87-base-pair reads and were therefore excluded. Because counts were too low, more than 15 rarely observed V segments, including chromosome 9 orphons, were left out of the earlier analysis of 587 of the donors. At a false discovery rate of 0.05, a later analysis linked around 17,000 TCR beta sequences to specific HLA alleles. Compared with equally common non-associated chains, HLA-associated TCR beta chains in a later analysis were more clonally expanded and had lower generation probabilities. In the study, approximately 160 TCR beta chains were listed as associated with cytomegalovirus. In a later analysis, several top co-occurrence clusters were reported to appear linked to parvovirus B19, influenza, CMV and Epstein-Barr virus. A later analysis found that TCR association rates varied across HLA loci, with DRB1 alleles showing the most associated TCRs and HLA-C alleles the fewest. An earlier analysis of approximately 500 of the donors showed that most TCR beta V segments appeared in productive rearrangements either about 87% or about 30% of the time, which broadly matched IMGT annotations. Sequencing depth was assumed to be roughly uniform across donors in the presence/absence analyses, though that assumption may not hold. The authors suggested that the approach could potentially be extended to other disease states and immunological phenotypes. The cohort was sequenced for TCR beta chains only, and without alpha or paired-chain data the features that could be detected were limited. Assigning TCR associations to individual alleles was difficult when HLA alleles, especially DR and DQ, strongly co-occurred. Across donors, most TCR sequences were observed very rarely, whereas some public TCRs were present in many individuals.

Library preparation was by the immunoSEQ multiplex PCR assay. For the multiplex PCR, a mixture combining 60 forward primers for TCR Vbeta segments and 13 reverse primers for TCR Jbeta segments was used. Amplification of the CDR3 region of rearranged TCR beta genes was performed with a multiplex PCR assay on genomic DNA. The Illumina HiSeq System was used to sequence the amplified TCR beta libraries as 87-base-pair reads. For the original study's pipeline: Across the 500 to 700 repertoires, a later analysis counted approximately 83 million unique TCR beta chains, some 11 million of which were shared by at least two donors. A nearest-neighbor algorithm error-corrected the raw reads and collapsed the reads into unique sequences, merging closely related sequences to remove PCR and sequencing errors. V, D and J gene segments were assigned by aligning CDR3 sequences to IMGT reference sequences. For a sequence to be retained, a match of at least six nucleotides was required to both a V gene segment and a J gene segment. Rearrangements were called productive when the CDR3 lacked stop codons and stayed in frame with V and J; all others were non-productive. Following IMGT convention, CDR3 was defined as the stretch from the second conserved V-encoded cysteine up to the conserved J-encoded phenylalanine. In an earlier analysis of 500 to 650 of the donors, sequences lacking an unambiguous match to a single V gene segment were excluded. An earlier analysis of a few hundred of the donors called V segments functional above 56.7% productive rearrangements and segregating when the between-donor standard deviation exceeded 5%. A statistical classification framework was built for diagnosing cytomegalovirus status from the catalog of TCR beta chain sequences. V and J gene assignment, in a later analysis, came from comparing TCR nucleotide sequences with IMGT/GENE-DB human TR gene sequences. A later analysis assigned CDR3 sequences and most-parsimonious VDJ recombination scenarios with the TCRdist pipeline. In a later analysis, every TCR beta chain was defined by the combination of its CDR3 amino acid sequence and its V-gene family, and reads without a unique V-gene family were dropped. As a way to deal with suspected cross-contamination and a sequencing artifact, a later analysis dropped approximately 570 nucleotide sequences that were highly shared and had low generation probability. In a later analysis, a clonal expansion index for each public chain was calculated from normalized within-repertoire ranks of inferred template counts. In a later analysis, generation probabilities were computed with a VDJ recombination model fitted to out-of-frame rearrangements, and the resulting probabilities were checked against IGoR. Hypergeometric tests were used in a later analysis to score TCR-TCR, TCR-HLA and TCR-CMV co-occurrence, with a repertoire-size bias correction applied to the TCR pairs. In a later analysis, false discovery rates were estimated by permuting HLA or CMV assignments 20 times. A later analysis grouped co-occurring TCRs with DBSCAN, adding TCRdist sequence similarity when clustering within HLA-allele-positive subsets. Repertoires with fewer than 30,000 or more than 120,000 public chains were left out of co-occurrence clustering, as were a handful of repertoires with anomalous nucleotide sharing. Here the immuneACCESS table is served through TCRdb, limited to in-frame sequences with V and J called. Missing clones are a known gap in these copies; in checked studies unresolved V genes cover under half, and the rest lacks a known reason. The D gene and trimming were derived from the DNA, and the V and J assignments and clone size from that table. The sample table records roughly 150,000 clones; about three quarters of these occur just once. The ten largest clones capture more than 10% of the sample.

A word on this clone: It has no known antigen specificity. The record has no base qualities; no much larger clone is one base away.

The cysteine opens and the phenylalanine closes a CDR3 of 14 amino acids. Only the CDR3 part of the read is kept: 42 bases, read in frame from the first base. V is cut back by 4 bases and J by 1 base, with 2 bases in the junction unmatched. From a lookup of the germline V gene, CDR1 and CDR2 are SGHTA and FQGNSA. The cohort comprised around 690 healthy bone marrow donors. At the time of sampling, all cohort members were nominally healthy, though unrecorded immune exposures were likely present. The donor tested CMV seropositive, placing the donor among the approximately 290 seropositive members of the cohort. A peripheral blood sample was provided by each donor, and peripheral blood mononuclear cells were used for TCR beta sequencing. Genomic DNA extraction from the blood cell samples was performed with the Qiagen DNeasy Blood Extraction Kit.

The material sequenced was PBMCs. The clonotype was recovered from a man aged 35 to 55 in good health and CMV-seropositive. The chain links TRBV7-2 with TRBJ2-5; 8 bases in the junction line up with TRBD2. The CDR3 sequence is CASSYTSGQETQYF. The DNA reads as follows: TGTGCCAGCAGCTATACTAGCGGCCAAGAGACCCAGTACTTC. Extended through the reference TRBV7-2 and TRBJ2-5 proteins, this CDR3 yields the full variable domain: GAGVSQSPSNKVTEKGKDVELRCDPISGHTALYWYRQSLGQGLEFLIYFQGNSAPDKSGLPSDRFSAERTGGSVSTLTIQRTQQEDSAVYLCASSYTSGQETQYFGPGTRLLVL.